This T cell receptor (beta chain) was profiled in a study of beta chain features in type 1 diabetes. Findings and caveats of the study: Patients showed naive, central memory and Treg TCRB repertoires that appeared more similar than those of healthy donors. Lower insertion and higher deletion counts appeared at VDJ junctions in type 1 diabetes patients.

The CDR3 sequence is 12 residues long. Germline-derived CDR1 and CDR2 are SGHNT and YENEEA. The J segment lost 9 bases and the V segment lost 11 bases, leaving 6 bases of the junction unmatched. As for this clone: Its cognate antigen is unknown.

Investigators reverse transcribed all isolated RNA, so they sequenced expressed TCRB transcripts. Sequencing used immunoSEQ multiplex PCR; TCRdb keeps in-frame clones, though not all of them. Of about 360,000 clones in the sample, roughly 12% were seen once. Every donor had blood drawn once into heparin, around 120 mL on average. In all sorted populations, purity surpassed 95%. The genes are TRBV11-3 and TRBJ2-1; 11 bases agree with TRBD1. The clonotype comes from a man younger than 30 in good health. What was sequenced was naive CD4+ T cells from blood. The CDR3 reads CASGQGGGEQFF. The CDR3 DNA reads TGTGCCTCGGGACAGGGGGGCGGTGAGCAGTTCTTC.